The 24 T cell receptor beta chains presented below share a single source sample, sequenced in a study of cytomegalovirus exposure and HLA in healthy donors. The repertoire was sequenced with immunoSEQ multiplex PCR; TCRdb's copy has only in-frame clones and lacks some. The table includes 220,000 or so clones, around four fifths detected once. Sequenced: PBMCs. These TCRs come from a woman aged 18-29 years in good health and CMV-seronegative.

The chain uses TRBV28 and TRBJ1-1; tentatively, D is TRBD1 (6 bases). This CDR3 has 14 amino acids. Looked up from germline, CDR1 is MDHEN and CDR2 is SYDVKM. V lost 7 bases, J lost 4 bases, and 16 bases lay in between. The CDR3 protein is CASTLEGVSTEAFF. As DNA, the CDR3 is TGTGCCAGCACCCTAGAGGGGGTGAGCACTGAAGCTTTCTTT.

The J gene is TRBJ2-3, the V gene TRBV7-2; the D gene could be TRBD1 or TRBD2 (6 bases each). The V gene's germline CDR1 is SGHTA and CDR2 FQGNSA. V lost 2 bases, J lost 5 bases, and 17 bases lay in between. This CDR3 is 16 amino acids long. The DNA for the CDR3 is TGTGCCAGCAGCTTAAGGGACGGCAGGGGAGGAGATACGCAGTATTTT. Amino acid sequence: CASSLRDGRGGDTQYF. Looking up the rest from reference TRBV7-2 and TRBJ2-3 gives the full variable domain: GAGVSQSPSNKVTEKGKDVELRCDPISGHTALYWYRQSLGQGLEFLIYFQGNSAPDKSGLPSDRFSAERTGGSVSTLTIQRTQQEDSAVYLCASSLRDGRGGDTQYFGPGTRLTVL.

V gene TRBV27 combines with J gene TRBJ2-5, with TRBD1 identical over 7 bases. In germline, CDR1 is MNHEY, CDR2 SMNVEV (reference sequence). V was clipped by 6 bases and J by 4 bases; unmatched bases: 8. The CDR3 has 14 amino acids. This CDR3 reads CASSRTGDGETQYF. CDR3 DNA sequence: TGTGCCAGCAGCCGAACAGGGGATGGAGAGACCCAGTACTTC.

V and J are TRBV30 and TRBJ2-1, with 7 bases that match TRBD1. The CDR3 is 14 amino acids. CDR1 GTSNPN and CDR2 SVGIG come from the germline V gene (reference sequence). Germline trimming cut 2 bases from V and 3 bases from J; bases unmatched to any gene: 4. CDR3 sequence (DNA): TGTGCCTGGAGTAGGGACAGCAACTACAATGAGCAGTTCTTC. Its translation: CAWSRDSNYNEQFF.

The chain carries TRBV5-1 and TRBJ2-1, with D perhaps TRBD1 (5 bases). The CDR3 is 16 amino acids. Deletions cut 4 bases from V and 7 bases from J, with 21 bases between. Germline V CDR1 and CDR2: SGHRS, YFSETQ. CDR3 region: CASSLRAGSVVNEQFF. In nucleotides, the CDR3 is TGCGCCAGCAGCCTCAGGGCAGGGTCGGTTGTAAATGAGCAGTTCTTC.

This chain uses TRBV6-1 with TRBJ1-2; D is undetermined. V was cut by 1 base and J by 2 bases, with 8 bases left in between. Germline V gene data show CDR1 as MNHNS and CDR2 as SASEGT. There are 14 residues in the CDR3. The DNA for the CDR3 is TGTGCCAGCAGTGAAGAACGGAGAAACTATGGCTACACCTTC. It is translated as CASSEERRNYGYTF.

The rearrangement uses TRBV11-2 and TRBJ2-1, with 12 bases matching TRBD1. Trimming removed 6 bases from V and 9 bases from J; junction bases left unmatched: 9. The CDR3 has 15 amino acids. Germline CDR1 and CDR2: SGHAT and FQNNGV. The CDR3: CASRQPGQGAVEQFF. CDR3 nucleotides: TGTGCCAGCAGGCAACCGGGACAGGGGGCGGTTGAGCAGTTCTTC.

The CDR3 coding sequence is TGTGCCTGGAGCCGAGGGACAGGAACTAAAGGCTACACCTTC. This encodes CAWSRGTGTKGYTF. The chain combines TRBV30 with TRBJ1-2; 8 nucleotides align to TRBD1. The trim removed 3 bases at V and 8 bases at J, leaving 11 bases unmatched. Germline assignment: CDR1 GTSNPN and CDR2 SVGIG (reference sequence). The CDR3 spans 14 residues.

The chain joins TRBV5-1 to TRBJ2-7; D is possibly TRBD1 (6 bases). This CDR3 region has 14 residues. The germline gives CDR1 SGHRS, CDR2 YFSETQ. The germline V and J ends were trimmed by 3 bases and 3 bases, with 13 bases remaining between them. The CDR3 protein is CASSSPTGYYEQYF. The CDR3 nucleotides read TGCGCCAGCAGCTCCCCCACAGGGTACTACGAGCAGTACTTC.

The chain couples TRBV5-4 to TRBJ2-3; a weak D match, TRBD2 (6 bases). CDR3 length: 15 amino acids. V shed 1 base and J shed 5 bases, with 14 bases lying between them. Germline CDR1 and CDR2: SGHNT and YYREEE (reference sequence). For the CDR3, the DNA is TGTGCCAGCAGCTTGAAGGCTAGCGATCTAGATACGCAGTATTTT. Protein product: CASSLKASDLDTQYF. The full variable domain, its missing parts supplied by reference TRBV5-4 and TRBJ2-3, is ETGVTQSPTHLIKTRGQQVTLRCSSQSGHNTVSWYQQALGQGPQFIFQYYREEENGRGNFPPRFSGLQFPNYSSELNVNALELDDSALYLCASSLKASDLDTQYFGPGTRLTVL.

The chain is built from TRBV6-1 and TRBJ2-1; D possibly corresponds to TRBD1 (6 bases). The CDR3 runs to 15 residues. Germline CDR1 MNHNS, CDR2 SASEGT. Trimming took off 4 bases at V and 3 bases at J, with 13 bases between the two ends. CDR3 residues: CASSAQGPIYNEQFF. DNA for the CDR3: TGTGCCAGCAGTGCCCAGGGGCCAATCTACAATGAGCAGTTCTTC.

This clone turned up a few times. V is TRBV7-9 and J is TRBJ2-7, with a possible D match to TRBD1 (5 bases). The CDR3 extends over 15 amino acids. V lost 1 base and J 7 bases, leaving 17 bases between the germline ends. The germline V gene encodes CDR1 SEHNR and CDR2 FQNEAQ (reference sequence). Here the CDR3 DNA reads TGTGCCAGCAGCTTAGGACGCCAGGGCCTAGGGGAGCAGTACTTC. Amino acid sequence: CASSLGRQGLGEQYF.

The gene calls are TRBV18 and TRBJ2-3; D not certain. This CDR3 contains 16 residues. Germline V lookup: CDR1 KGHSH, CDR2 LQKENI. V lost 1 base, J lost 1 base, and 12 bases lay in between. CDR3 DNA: TGTGCCAGCTCACCACTATACCGGATTCGCACAGATACGCAGTATTTT. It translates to CASSPLYRIRTDTQYF.

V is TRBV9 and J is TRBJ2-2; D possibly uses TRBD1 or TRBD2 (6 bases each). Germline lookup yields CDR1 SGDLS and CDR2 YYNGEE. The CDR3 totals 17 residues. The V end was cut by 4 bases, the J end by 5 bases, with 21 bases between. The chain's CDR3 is CASSRDGGHSRTGELFF. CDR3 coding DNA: TGTGCCAGCAGCCGGGACGGGGGCCATTCGAGAACCGGGGAGCTGTTTTTT.

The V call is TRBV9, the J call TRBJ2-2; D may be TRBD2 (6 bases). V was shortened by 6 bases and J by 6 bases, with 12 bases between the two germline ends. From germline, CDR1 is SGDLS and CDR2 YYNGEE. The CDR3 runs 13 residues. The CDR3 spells CASMRGGAGELFF. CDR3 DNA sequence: TGTGCCAGCATGAGAGGAGGGGCCGGGGAGCTGTTTTTT.

The CDR3 nucleotides are TGTGCCAGCAGGCCGCCCCCTAGACTAGCGGTCGATGAGCAGTTCTTC. This encodes CASRPPPRLAVDEQFF. V usage is TRBV2 and J usage is TRBJ2-1, with 9 positions matching TRBD2. With 6 bases clipped from V and 8 bases from J, the junction kept 14 bases outside the gene matches. The CDR3 is 16 residues long. Germline CDR1 and CDR2: SNHLY and FYNNEI.

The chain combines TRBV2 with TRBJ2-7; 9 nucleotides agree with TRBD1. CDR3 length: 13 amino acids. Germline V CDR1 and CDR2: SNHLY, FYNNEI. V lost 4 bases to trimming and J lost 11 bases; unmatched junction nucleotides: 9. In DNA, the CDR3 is TGTGCCAGCAGTGGTGTTGCACGGGACAGGGAGTACTTC. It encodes CASSGVARDREYF.

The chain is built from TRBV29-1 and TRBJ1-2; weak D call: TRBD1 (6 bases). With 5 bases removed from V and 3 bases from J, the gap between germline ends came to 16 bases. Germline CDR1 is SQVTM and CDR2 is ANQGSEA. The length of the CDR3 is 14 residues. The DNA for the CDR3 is TGCAGCGTTAGAAGCAGGGGTGAGGACTATGGCTACACCTTC. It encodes CSVRSRGEDYGYTF.

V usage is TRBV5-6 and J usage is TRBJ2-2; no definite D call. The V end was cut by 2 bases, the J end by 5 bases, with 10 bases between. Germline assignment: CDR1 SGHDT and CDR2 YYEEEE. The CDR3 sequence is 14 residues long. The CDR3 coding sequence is TGTGCCAGCAGCTTTCCGACTGAAACCGGGGAGCTGTTTTTT. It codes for CASSFPTETGELFF.

CDR3 region: CASSVSGTDNQPQHF. CDR3 in DNA: TGTGCCAGCAGCGTAAGTGGGACAGACAATCAGCCCCAGCATTTT. This chain connects TRBV9 to TRBJ1-5, with TRBD1 matching over 7 bases. Unmatched junction bases numbered 4, after V lost 1 base and J lost 3 bases. This CDR3 contains 15 residues. Germline V lookup: CDR1 SGDLS, CDR2 YYNGEE.

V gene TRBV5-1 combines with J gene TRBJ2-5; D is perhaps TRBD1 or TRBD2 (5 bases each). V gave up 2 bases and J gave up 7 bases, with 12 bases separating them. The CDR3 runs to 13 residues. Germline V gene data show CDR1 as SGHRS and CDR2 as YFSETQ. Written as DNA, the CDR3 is TGCGCCAGCAGCTTCGGGGACGCGGGGACCCAGTACTTC. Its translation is CASSFGDAGTQYF.

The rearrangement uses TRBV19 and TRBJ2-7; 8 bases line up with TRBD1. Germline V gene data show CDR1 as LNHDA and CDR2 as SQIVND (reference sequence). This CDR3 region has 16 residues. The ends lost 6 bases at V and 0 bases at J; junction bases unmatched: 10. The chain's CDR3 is CASSLPGTGYSYEQYF. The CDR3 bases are TGTGCCAGTAGCCTACCAGGGACAGGTTACTCCTACGAGCAGTACTTC.

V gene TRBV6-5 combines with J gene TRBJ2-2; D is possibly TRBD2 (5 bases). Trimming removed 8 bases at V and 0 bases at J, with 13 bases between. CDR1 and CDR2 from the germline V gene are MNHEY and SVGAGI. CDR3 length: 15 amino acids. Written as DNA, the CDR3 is TGTGCCAGCCTCCCCCGGCGGGCGAACACCGGGGAGCTGTTTTTT. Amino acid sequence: CASLPRRANTGELFF.

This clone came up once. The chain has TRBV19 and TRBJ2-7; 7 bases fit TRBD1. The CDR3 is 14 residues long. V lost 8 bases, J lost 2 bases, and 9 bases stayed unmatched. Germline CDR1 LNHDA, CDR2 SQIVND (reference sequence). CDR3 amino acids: CASSVQGPTYEQYF. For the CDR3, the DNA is TGTGCCAGTTCGGTACAGGGGCCGACCTACGAGCAGTACTTC.